This TCR beta chain was identified in a study of blood T cell repertoires in COVID-19. Study context: Sources were T cells, B-cell-depleted T cells, or PBMCs; the material itself was cDNA or gDNA.

As handled by the study authors: Nucleated cell counts were estimated from reference gene primer amplification. The table came from immunoSEQ multiplex PCR; TCRdb's copy has only in-frame clones and leaves some out. V and J calls and clone size are given by that table; D and trimming were obtained from the DNA. The data show 150,000 to 200,000 clones, around nine tenths seen once. With V trimmed by 1 base and J by 6 bases, 8 bases remained unmatched. The CDR3 is 17 residues long. CDR1 is SEHNR, CDR2 FQNEAQ, per germline (reference sequence). The chain joins TRBV7-9 to TRBJ1-5, with 11 bases lining up with TRBD1. The source of this sequence is a man aged 50-59 years with acute or convalescent COVID-19. Source material: peripheral blood. The CDR3 protein is CASSLGTGGLNGQPQHF. The CDR3 DNA is TGTGCCAGCAGCTTAGGGACAGGGGGCTTGAATGGTCAGCCCCAGCATTTT. The full variable domain, in which reference TRBV7-9 and TRBJ1-5 provide the parts outside the CDR3, is DTGVSQNPRHKITKRGQNVTFRCDPISEHNRLYWYRQTLGQGPEFLTYFQNEAQLEKSRLLSDRFSAERPKGSFSTLEIQRTEQGDSAMYLCASSLGTGGLNGQPQHFGDGTRLSIL.